Each of the 10 T cell receptor beta chains below was sequenced from the same sample in a study of OX40 agonist ivuxolimab in advanced cancers. This table comes from immunoSEQ multiplex PCR, and its TCRdb copy is limited to in-frame clones, with some not included. The table lists some 14,000 clones, roughly 80% of them singletons. Source: CD4+ or CD8+ T cells sorted from blood, taken in a trial of the OX40 agonist ivuxolimab. Every receptor here comes from an adult with an advanced solid tumor such as melanoma, head and neck, liver or kidney cancer.

V usage is TRBV9 and J usage is TRBJ2-7, with D tentatively TRBD2 (6 bases). This CDR3 comprises 15 residues. CDR1 is SGDLS and CDR2 is YYNGEE in the germline V gene. V was trimmed by 2 bases and J by 3 bases, leaving 15 bases between them. Here the CDR3 reads CASSVAGTSFYEQYF. Here the CDR3 DNA reads TGTGCCAGCAGCGTCGCCGGGACTTCATTCTACGAGCAGTACTTC. The whole variable domain, filled in from reference TRBV9 and TRBJ2-7, reads DSGVTQTPKHLITATGQRVTLRCSPRSGDLSVYWYQQSLDQGLQFLIQYYNGEERAKGNILERFSAQQFPDLHSELNLSSLELGDSALYFCASSVAGTSFYEQYFGPGTRLTVT.

The chain combines TRBV11-1 with TRBJ2-1; D possibly uses TRBD1 or TRBD2 (5 bases each). Germline V gene sequence: CDR1 SGHAT, CDR2 FQDESV (reference sequence). The V gene lost 2 bases and the J gene lost 0 bases, with 14 bases spanning the gap. The CDR3 length is 17 residues. The CDR3 bases are TGTGCCAGCAGCTTATCGAGGGGAGTTAGCTCCTACAATGAGCAGTTCTTC. This sequence encodes CASSLSRGVSSYNEQFF.

This chain uses TRBV5-1 with TRBJ2-5; D might be TRBD1 (6 bases). This CDR3 region has 15 residues. Germline values: CDR1 SGHRS, CDR2 YFSETQ. Trimming took 0 bases from V and 4 from J, leaving 13 bases between them. Here the CDR3 DNA reads TGCGCCAGCAGCTTGGCGTGGGGGCCGGGAGAGACCCAGTACTTC. Protein: CASSLAWGPGETQYF.

The CDR3 DNA sequence: TGTGCCAGCAGCTTATTAGGGGCTAGCAATCAGCCCCAGCATTTT. Translated, it gives CASSLLGASNQPQHF. The rearrangement links TRBV7-9 to TRBJ1-5; TRBD1 might be the D (5 bases). Germline V gene lookup returns CDR1 SEHNR and CDR2 FQNEAQ (reference sequence). There are 15 residues in the CDR3. V was pared by 2 bases and J by 0 bases, with 8 bases between.

The chain is built from TRBV7-8 and TRBJ2-3, with 10 bases that match TRBD1. The germline CDR1 and CDR2 sequences are SGHVS and FQNEAQ. The V and J ends lost 5 bases and 2 bases, in that order; junction bases with no gene match: 10. The length of the CDR3 is 17 residues. This chain's CDR3 is CASSRPRDRGFTDTQYF. The CDR3 coding sequence is TGTGCCAGCAGCCGACCCCGGGACAGGGGTTTCACAGATACGCAGTATTTT.

The J gene is TRBJ2-7, the V gene TRBV7-3; 8 nucleotides line up with TRBD2. The ends lost 3 bases at V and 2 bases at J; junction bases unmatched: 6. This CDR3 is 15 amino acids long. CDR1 is SGHTA, CDR2 FQGTGA, per germline. For the CDR3, the DNA is TGTGCCAGCAGCTTCGGAGGGGGACTAGCCTACGAGCAGTACTTC. Residues: CASSFGGGLAYEQYF. Using reference TRBV7-3 and TRBJ2-7 for the parts outside the CDR3, the full variable domain is GAGVSQTPSNKVTEKGKYVELRCDPISGHTALYWYRQSLGQGPEFLIYFQGTGAADDSGLPNDRFFAVRPEGSVSTLKIQRTERGDSAVYLCASSFGGGLAYEQYFGPGTRLTVT.

This chain uses TRBV28 with TRBJ1-6; TRBD1 agrees at 9 bases. The CDR3 has 17 residues. Germline V lookup: CDR1 MDHEN, CDR2 SYDVKM. Germline trimming cut 3 bases from V and 1 base from J; bases unmatched to any gene: 4. CDR3 in amino acids: CASSFRDRGSYNSPLHF. As DNA, the CDR3 is TGTGCCAGCAGTTTCCGAGACAGGGGGTCCTATAATTCACCCCTCCACTTT.

The CDR3 spells CASSLGTRGPRLYNEQFF. The CDR3 DNA follows: TGTGCCAGCAGCTTAGGGACTAGAGGGCCCCGTCTCTACAATGAGCAGTTCTTC. The chain has TRBV7-2 and TRBJ2-1; 7 nucleotides agree with TRBD2. The CDR3 loop spans 18 amino acids. Per the germline V gene, CDR1 is SGHTA and CDR2 is FQGNSA. The V gene end was trimmed by 1 base and the J gene end by 3 bases; junction bases not matched to a gene: 12.

This chain joins TRBV7-8 and TRBJ2-3; TRBD2 is a possible D gene (5 bases). This CDR3 has 15 residues. Germline CDR1 reads SGHVS; CDR2 reads FQNEAQ. V gave up 5 bases and J gave up 4 bases, with 16 bases separating them. This CDR3 is CASSPGLNGADTQYF. CDR3 DNA: TGTGCCAGCAGCCCCGGACTTAACGGCGCAGATACGCAGTATTTT.

This rearrangement joins TRBV5-6 to TRBJ1-2, with D perhaps matching TRBD1 (5 bases). Germline V lookup: CDR1 SGHDT, CDR2 YYEEEE. Trimming shortened V by 4 bases and J by 8 bases, and 18 bases separated the two germline ends. There are 14 residues in the CDR3. In DNA form, the CDR3 reads TGTGCCAGCAGCCGACTGCACGTGGGGGAAGGCTACACCTTC. This codes for CASSRLHVGEGYTF.